The entry that follows covers one T cell receptor beta chain sequence. Generated by immunoSEQ multiplex PCR, the TCRdb table keeps only in-frame clones and is missing some. Among tens of thousands of clones listed, around nine tenths were seen once. CDR1 and CDR2 from the germline V gene are SGHNT and YYREEE (reference sequence). V lost 4 bases to trimming and J lost 7 bases; unmatched junction nucleotides: 10. The CDR3 is 16 amino acids. The data belong to a study of blood T cell repertoires in COVID-19. This clonotype was obtained from a man in his 70s with acute or convalescent COVID-19. The sequencing input was peripheral blood. The chain employs TRBV5-4 and TRBJ2-1; 11 bases match TRBD1. This CDR3 reads CASSTRTGGGGNEQFF. The CDR3 region has the DNA TGTGCCAGCAGCACCCGGACAGGGGGCGGGGGAAATGAGCAGTTCTTC. Supplemented by reference TRBV5-4 and TRBJ2-1, the full variable domain reads ETGVTQSPTHLIKTRGQQVTLRCSSQSGHNTVSWYQQALGQGPQFIFQYYREEENGRGNFPPRFSGLQFPNYSSELNVNALELDDSALYLCASSTRTGGGGNEQFFGPGTRLTVL.